The next 19 T cell receptor beta chains were all read from a single sample in a study of regulatory T cells in long-lasting Graves disease. Researchers made TCR beta libraries by using iRepertoire HTBI primers and running Arm-PCR on CDR3 regions. Using its own MiXCR run on the multiplex PCR reads, TCRdb lists one record per CDR3 protein. The sample records a few hundred thousand distinct CDR3 sequences, about a sixth being singletons. The sample's time point: newly diagnosed GD, antithyroid drugs for less than 3 months. With RNA extracted from PBMCs as input, the TCR library was made. These same records also appear under a second study, on T cells in Graves' hyperthyroidism and ophthalmopathy.

This sample comprised peripheral blood mononuclear cells (PBMCs), obtained at new diagnosis, from a patient treated with antithyroid drugs. These receptors were obtained from a man between 35 and 55 years old with Graves disease.

The chain employs TRBV7-3 and TRBJ2-1; TRBD2 matches 8 bases. CDR1 is SGHTA and CDR2 is FQGTGA in the germline V gene. V shed 5 bases and J 8 bases; nucleotides not matched to a gene: 8. The CDR3 sequence is 14 residues long. Here the CDR3 reads CASSISGVADEQFF. For the CDR3, the DNA is TGTGCCAGCAGCATTAGCGGGGTGGCCGATGAGCAGTTCTTC.

This clonotype has at least ten counts. The V gene is TRBV7-8, the J gene TRBJ2-1; no definite D call. The CDR3 is 16 amino acids. The ends were cut back, 5 bases at V and 2 bases at J, with 16 bases in the middle. CDR1 SGHVS and CDR2 FQNEAQ come from the germline V gene. The CDR3 protein is CASSPDATPPYNEQFF. Written as DNA, the CDR3 is TGTGCCAGCAGCCCCGATGCGACGCCTCCCTACAATGAGCAGTTCTTC.

This clonotype came up a few times. The rearrangement joins TRBV5-1 to TRBJ2-2; 7 nucleotides match TRBD2. The germline V gene has CDR1 SGHRS and CDR2 YFSETQ. V lost 0 bases and J lost 1; bases outside the gene matches: 3. This CDR3 is built from 16 residues. For the CDR3, the DNA is TGCGCCAGCAGCTTGGCGGTAGCGGGGAACACCGGGGAGCTGTTTTTT. This codes for CASSLAVAGNTGELFF.

This clonotype was detected ten times or more. The V gene is TRBV2, the J gene TRBJ1-1, with D possibly matching TRBD1 (5 bases). The CDR3 sequence is 13 residues long. Germline values: CDR1 SNHLY, CDR2 FYNNEI. Trimming took 6 bases from V and 6 from J, leaving 14 bases between them. Here the CDR3 reads CASSSQRGPEAFF. In DNA form, the CDR3 reads TGTGCCAGCAGCTCACAAAGGGGTCCTGAAGCTTTCTTT.

V is TRBV30 and J is TRBJ2-2; D gene unclear. Trimming took off 2 bases at V and 4 bases at J, with 8 bases between the two ends. Germline values: CDR1 GTSNPN, CDR2 SVGIG (reference sequence). This CDR3 region has 13 residues. The CDR3 DNA reads TGTGCCTGGAGTCCCAGTTTCACCGGGGAGCTGTTTTTT. It specifies CAWSPSFTGELFF.

This clonotype was observed at least ten times. The rearrangement links TRBV28 to TRBJ1-1; a weak D match, TRBD1 (5 bases). Trimming took 6 bases from V and 4 from J, leaving 12 bases between them. The CDR3 covers 13 residues. The V gene's germline CDR1 is MDHEN and CDR2 SYDVKM. The CDR3 sequence is CASRTRVATEAFF. CDR3 bases: TGTGCCAGCAGGACCAGGGTGGCCACTGAAGCTTTCTTT.

The chain has TRBV20-1 and TRBJ1-4; D is undetermined. The CDR3 contains 13 residues. V was trimmed by 0 bases and J by 8 bases, leaving 10 bases between them. From germline, CDR1 is DFQATT and CDR2 SNEGSKA (reference sequence). CDR3 DNA sequence: TGCAGTGCTAGAGATTTAGGAGGGGAAAAACTGTTTTTT. It codes for CSARDLGGEKLFF.

This chain connects TRBV14 to TRBJ2-5; D may be TRBD1 (5 bases). V lost 0 bases and J 0 bases, leaving 11 bases between the germline ends. The CDR3 is 16 residues long. Germline-derived CDR1 and CDR2 are SGHDN and FVKESK. DNA for the CDR3: TGTGCCAGCAGCCAAGAGAGGACAAATTACCAAGAGACCCAGTACTTC. This codes for CASSQERTNYQETQYF. Filled out from reference TRBV14 and TRBJ2-5, the complete variable domain reads EAGVTQFPSHSVIEKGQTVTLRCDPISGHDNLYWYRRVMGKEIKFLLHFVKESKQDESGMPNNRFLAERTGGTYSTLKVQPAELEDSGVYFCASSQERTNYQETQYFGPGTRLLVL.

This clonotype has ten or more counts. The gene calls are TRBV20-1 and TRBJ2-3; D is undetermined. Trimming removed 0 bases from V and 8 bases from J, with 12 bases in between. Germline assignment: CDR1 DFQATT and CDR2 SNEGSKA (reference sequence). The CDR3 contains 13 residues. This chain's CDR3 is CSARDRGTLTQYF. The CDR3 DNA is TGCAGTGCTAGAGACCGAGGAACCCTTACGCAGTATTTT.

This clonotype was picked up many times. The V call is TRBV11-2, the J call TRBJ1-1, with D uncertain. CDR1 and CDR2 from the germline V gene are SGHAT and FQNNGV. Trimming pared 0 bases from V and 6 bases from J, leaving 8 bases between. This CDR3 contains 13 residues. The CDR3 region has the DNA TGTGCCAGCAGCTTAGACGGGGTCGCTGAAGCTTTCTTT. Protein product: CASSLDGVAEAFF.

This clonotype was observed at least ten times. The V call is TRBV12-3 or TRBV12-4, the J call TRBJ2-1; D unclear. V was shortened by 3 bases and J by 0 bases, with 9 bases between the two germline ends. CDR3 length: 15 residues. The CDR3 DNA follows: TGTGCCAGCAGTTTCGCCGGAAGCTCCTACAATGAGCAGTTCTTC. As protein: CASSFAGSSYNEQFF.

At least ten counts were recorded for this clonotype. The chain couples TRBV28 to TRBJ2-3, with D perhaps TRBD2 (5 bases). The CDR3 loop spans 16 amino acids. V gave up 7 bases and J gave up 1 base, with 18 bases separating them. CDR1 and CDR2 (germline): MDHEN, SYDVKM. In DNA, the CDR3 is TGTGCCAGCATAGGAATGGGAGTCGGTGGCACAGATACGCAGTATTTT. As protein: CASIGMGVGGTDTQYF.

About this clonotype: A read error is possible here, since a much larger clone lies one base away. The genes are TRBV28 and TRBJ2-5; TRBD2 matches 7 bases. Germline-derived CDR1 and CDR2 are MDHEN and SYDVKM. This CDR3 is 17 amino acids long. The CDR3 spells CASSPQTGTILQKTQYF. The CDR3 DNA follows: TGTGCCAGCAGCCCACAGACCGGGACTATACTCCAAAAGACCCAGTACTTC.

This clonotype has ten or more counts. The chain recombines TRBV29-1 with TRBJ1-1; tentative D call: TRBD1 (6 bases). The V and J ends lost 2 bases and 0 bases respectively, with 13 bases between them. CDR1 SQVTM and CDR2 ANQGSEA come from the germline V gene. CDR3 length: 15 residues. CDR3 bases: TGCAGCGTTGAATGGGGGACACCTATGAACACTGAAGCTTTCTTT. Residues: CSVEWGTPMNTEAFF. Full variable domain (missing parts from reference TRBV29-1 and TRBJ1-1): SAVISQKPSRDICQRGTSLTIQCQVDSQVTMMFWYRQQPGQSLTLIATANQGSEATYESGFVIDKFPISRPNLTFSTLTVSNMSPEDSSIYLCSVEWGTPMNTEAFFGQGTRLTVV.

This clonotype was seen many times. This chain connects TRBV19 to TRBJ2-1; the match to TRBD2 covers 14 bases. This CDR3 is built from 15 residues. J lost 2 bases, V lost 9 bases, and 3 bases had no gene match. The V gene's germline CDR1 is LNHDA and CDR2 SQIVND (reference sequence). This chain's CDR3 is CASSTSGGAYNEQFF. Written as DNA, the CDR3 is TGTGCCAGCTCGACTAGCGGGGGGGCCTACAATGAGCAGTTCTTC.

This clonotype was observed many times. The chain carries TRBV18 and TRBJ1-1; D is possibly TRBD1 (5 bases). CDR1 and CDR2 from the germline V gene are KGHSH and LQKENI. V was clipped by 6 bases and J by 5 bases, with 16 bases between them. The CDR3 is 14 residues long. The CDR3 loop reads CASSTNQGGTEAFF. The CDR3 nucleotides are TGTGCCAGCTCCACCAACCAGGGAGGTACTGAAGCTTTCTTT.

In its sample, this clonotype was seen a few times. The chain is built from TRBV6-2 or TRBV6-3 and TRBJ2-3, with D possibly being TRBD1 (6 bases). This CDR3 is built from 13 residues. Germline values: CDR1 MNHEY, CDR2 SVGEGT. Deletions cut 1 base from V and 13 bases from J, with 15 bases between. CDR3 sequence (DNA): TGTGCCAGCAGTTACTACCCTACAGGGAGTGAGTATTTT. As protein: CASSYYPTGSEYF.

This clonotype was seen many times. In nucleotides, the CDR3 is TGTGCCAGCAAGAGGACAGAAAGAACCTACGAGCAGTACTTC. Residues: CASKRTERTYEQYF. The genes are TRBV12-3 or TRBV12-4 and TRBJ2-7, with D maybe TRBD1 (6 bases). CDR3 length: 14 amino acids. Between the trimmed V and J ends, which lost 7 bases and 2 bases, there was a span of 15 bases.

V gene TRBV11-1 combines with J gene TRBJ2-1; TRBD2 matches 9 bases. V dropped 5 bases and J dropped 7; count of bases not matched to a gene: 6. CDR1 and CDR2 (germline): SGHAT, FQDESV (reference sequence). This CDR3 comprises 14 residues. The CDR3 protein is CASSIPGLANEQFF. The CDR3 DNA reads TGTGCCAGCAGCATCCCCGGACTAGCGAATGAGCAGTTCTTC.